One and the same sample provided the 27 T cell receptor beta chains below, sequenced in a study of OX40 agonist ivuxolimab in advanced cancers. The method was immunoSEQ multiplex PCR; TCRdb's version includes in-frame clones alone and lacks a portion of them. Of about 84,000 clones in the sample, about nine tenths are singletons; the top ten hold roughly 0.18%. The material sequenced was CD4+ or CD8+ T cells sorted from blood, taken in a trial of the OX40 agonist ivuxolimab. The receptors here all came from an adult with an advanced solid tumor such as melanoma, head and neck, liver or kidney cancer.

The CDR3 nucleotides read TGCGCCAGCTCGGCGGGACTAGCGCACTACGAGCAGTACTTC. Translated: CASSAGLAHYEQYF. The chain joins TRBV5-1 to TRBJ2-7; 10 positions match TRBD2. CDR1 and CDR2 (germline): SGHRS, YFSETQ. The length of the CDR3 is 14 residues. Trimming removed 7 bases from V and 3 bases from J; junction bases left unmatched: 7.

This clone has a single count. The V call is TRBV19, the J call TRBJ2-7, with D possibly matching TRBD2 (7 bases). Between the trimmed V and J ends, which lost 3 bases and 4 bases, there was a span of 16 bases. This CDR3 contains 15 residues. The germline CDR1 and CDR2 sequences are LNHDA and SQIVND (reference sequence). As DNA, the CDR3 is TGTGCCAGTAGTATGGAGGACCGGGGGGCGTACGAGCAGTACTTC. Translated, it gives CASSMEDRGAYEQYF.

The J gene is TRBJ2-3, the V gene TRBV5-1, with 10 positions matching TRBD2. Germline lookup yields CDR1 SGHRS and CDR2 YFSETQ. Trimming removed 2 bases from V and 0 bases from J; junction bases left unmatched: 6. This CDR3 spans 17 amino acids. The CDR3 nucleotides are TGCGCCAGCAGCTTCCGCTCGACTAGCGGGAGCACAGATACGCAGTATTTT. Amino acid sequence: CASSFRSTSGSTDTQYF. The full variable domain, with the rest looked up from reference TRBV5-1 and TRBJ2-3, is KAGVTQTPRYLIKTRGQQVTLSCSPISGHRSVSWYQQTPGQGLQFLFEYFSETQRNKGNFPGRFSGRQFSNSRSEMNVSTLELGDSALYLCASSFRSTSGSTDTQYFGPGTRLTVL.

The chain recombines TRBV21-1 with TRBJ2-3; the DNA was not used to check the table's D call, TRBD2. TRBV21-1 is annotated as a pseudogene. The length of the CDR3 is 17 residues. For the CDR3, the DNA is TGTGCCAGCAGCAAATCCCAAGGGACTAGCGCCGGAGATACGCAGTATTTT. It codes for CASSKSQGTSAGDTQYF.

The V gene is TRBV6-5, the J gene TRBJ1-2; D not resolved. V was trimmed by 2 bases and J by 10 bases, leaving 14 bases between them. CDR1 is MNHEY, CDR2 SVGAGI, per germline. This CDR3 comprises 13 residues. The CDR3 loop is CASSYDWRPIYTF. The CDR3 DNA sequence: TGTGCCAGCAGTTACGACTGGCGACCGATCTACACCTTC.

The V gene is TRBV7-2, the J gene TRBJ2-2; the D is unclear. The V gene lost 0 bases and the J gene lost 4 bases, with 9 bases spanning the gap. In germline, CDR1 is SGHTA, CDR2 FQGNSA. This CDR3 has 15 residues. The CDR3 protein is CASSLAVQLTGELFF. DNA of the CDR3: TGTGCCAGCAGCTTAGCGGTCCAGCTCACCGGGGAGCTGTTTTTT.

The chain employs TRBV5-1 and TRBJ1-1; D is uncertain. The CDR3 loop spans 17 amino acids. The germline V and J ends were trimmed by 1 base and 0 bases, with 16 bases remaining between them. Germline CDR1 and CDR2: SGHRS and YFSETQ. The CDR3: CASSLTFSVDMNTEAFF. The DNA for the CDR3 is TGCGCCAGCAGCTTGACCTTTTCGGTAGATATGAACACTGAAGCTTTCTTT.

The chain joins TRBV5-6 to TRBJ2-7; D may be TRBD1 or TRBD2 (5 bases each). The length of the CDR3 is 15 residues. Germline loops: CDR1 SGHDT, CDR2 YYEEEE. Trimming stripped 3 bases from V and 7 bases from J, with 20 bases between. CDR3 region: CASSSRRDPLREQYF. CDR3 DNA: TGTGCCAGCAGCTCTCGCCGGGACCCACTGAGGGAGCAGTACTTC.

This clone is a singleton in its sample. V gene TRBV14 combines with J gene TRBJ2-1, with 8 bases that match TRBD1. The length of the CDR3 is 15 residues. Germline lookup yields CDR1 SGHDN and CDR2 FVKESK. J was trimmed by 0 bases and V by 4 bases; bases with no gene match: 2. CDR3 region: CASSLQGGSYNEQFF. CDR3 sequence (DNA): TGTGCCAGCAGCCTACAGGGGGGCTCCTACAATGAGCAGTTCTTC.

The V gene is TRBV5-5, the J gene TRBJ2-2, with D hard to call. V was clipped by 2 bases and J by 1 base, with 9 bases between them. From germline, CDR1 is SGHKS and CDR2 YYEKEE (reference sequence). CDR3 size: 15 residues. The CDR3 sequence: CASSFSGLNTGELFF. In DNA, the CDR3 is TGTGCCAGCAGCTTCTCAGGTCTGAACACCGGGGAGCTGTTTTTT.

This chain connects TRBV9 to TRBJ1-3, with D perhaps matching TRBD1 (5 bases). The CDR3 consists of 16 residues. The germline V and J ends were trimmed by 3 bases and 4 bases, with 17 bases remaining between them. The germline CDR1 and CDR2 sequences are SGDLS and YYNGEE. The CDR3 sequence: CASSGVTPGSGNTIYF. CDR3 coding DNA: TGTGCCAGCAGCGGCGTAACCCCAGGGTCCGGAAACACCATATATTTT.

Notes on this clone: Other DNA sequences in the sample encode the same CDR3. The V gene is TRBV5-1, the J gene TRBJ2-7; 7 bases agree with TRBD1. The germline V gene encodes CDR1 SGHRS and CDR2 YFSETQ. This CDR3 is 13 amino acids long. V was clipped by 4 bases and J by 2 bases; unmatched bases: 3. DNA for the CDR3: TGCGCCAGCAGCCTAGACAGGGCCTACGAGCAGTACTTC. Amino acid sequence: CASSLDRAYEQYF. Combining the CDR3 with reference TRBV5-1 and TRBJ2-7 gives the whole variable domain KAGVTQTPRYLIKTRGQQVTLSCSPISGHRSVSWYQQTPGQGLQFLFEYFSETQRNKGNFPGRFSGRQFSNSRSEMNVSTLELGDSALYLCASSLDRAYEQYFGPGTRLTVT.

The V call is TRBV7-9, the J call TRBJ2-5; D not resolved. V was cut by 5 bases and J by 2 bases, with 12 bases left in between. The V gene's germline CDR1 is SEHNR and CDR2 FQNEAQ (reference sequence). The CDR3 extends over 14 amino acids. CDR3 bases: TGTGCCAGCAGCCCCGACTTAACTCAAGAGACCCAGTACTTC. This gives the protein CASSPDLTQETQYF.

This clone appeared once. The chain combines TRBV7-9 with TRBJ2-1; D not certain. Per the germline V gene, CDR1 is SEHNR and CDR2 is FQNEAQ (reference sequence). Trimming shortened V by 6 bases and J by 8 bases, and 8 bases separated the two germline ends. This CDR3 is 11 amino acids long. The CDR3: CASSHLDEQFF. DNA for the CDR3: TGTGCCAGCAGTCATCTAGATGAGCAGTTCTTC.

The rearrangement links TRBV7-9 to TRBJ2-1; 8 nucleotides agree with TRBD1. V shed 0 bases and J 6 bases; nucleotides not matched to a gene: 7. Looked up from germline, CDR1 is SEHNR and CDR2 is FQNEAQ (reference sequence). The CDR3 spans 16 residues. CDR3 coding DNA: TGTGCCAGCAGCTTAGCGCTTGGACAGGGCTCCAATGAGCAGTTCTTC. Translating it yields CASSLALGQGSNEQFF.

The rearrangement joins TRBV4-1 to TRBJ2-1; possible D gene TRBD2, 7 bases. Between the trimmed V and J ends, which lost 1 base and 1 base, there was a span of 14 bases. Per germline, CDR1 MGHRA and CDR2 YSYEKL. CDR3 length: 17 residues. In nucleotides, the CDR3 is TGCGCCAGCAGCCAAGGGTCAGGGAGGGGGTCCTACAATGAGCAGTTCTTC. Its translation: CASSQGSGRGSYNEQFF.

This chain connects TRBV5-8 to TRBJ1-5, with no clear D. Trimming removed 5 bases from V and 2 bases from J, with 11 bases in between. The CDR3 is 14 amino acids. CDR1 is SGHTS and CDR2 is YDEGEE in the germline V gene. CDR3 coding DNA: TGTGCCAGCAGTTATGACATAGGCAATCAGCCCCAGCATTTT. Encoded protein: CASSYDIGNQPQHF.

The V gene is TRBV9, the J gene TRBJ2-1; 8 nucleotides match TRBD2. The germline V gene encodes CDR1 SGDLS and CDR2 YYNGEE. The ends lost 0 bases at V and 3 bases at J; junction bases unmatched: 5. This CDR3 is built from 16 residues. CDR3 sequence reads: CASSVGLAWDYNEQFF. Written as DNA, the CDR3 is TGTGCCAGCAGCGTAGGACTAGCGTGGGACTACAATGAGCAGTTCTTC.

V gene TRBV6-1 combines with J gene TRBJ2-5; D may be TRBD2 (7 bases). The CDR3 length is 14 residues. V was trimmed by 7 bases and J by 5 bases, leaving 17 bases between them. CDR1 is MNHNS and CDR2 is SASEGT in the germline V gene. CDR3 coding DNA: TGTGCCAGCACCGAAAGTAGGGGGGGGGAGACCCAGTACTTC. Amino acids: CASTESRGGETQYF.

J is TRBJ1-5 and V is TRBV19; 7 bases line up with TRBD1. The trim removed 5 bases at V and 7 bases at J, leaving 11 bases unmatched. This CDR3 has 15 amino acids. The germline V gene encodes CDR1 LNHDA and CDR2 SQIVND (reference sequence). The chain's CDR3 is CASSQTTGKDQPQHF. As DNA, the CDR3 is TGTGCCAGTAGTCAAACGACAGGGAAGGACCAGCCCCAGCATTTT.

The gene calls are TRBV7-9 and TRBJ2-3, with TRBD2 matching 7 bases. Germline CDR1 is SEHNR and CDR2 is FQNEAQ (reference sequence). There are 16 residues in the CDR3. V dropped 2 bases and J dropped 0; count of bases not matched to a gene: 5. CDR3 amino acids: CASSLLAARSTDTQYF. CDR3 DNA: TGTGCCAGCAGCTTACTAGCGGCAAGGAGCACAGATACGCAGTATTTT.

The rearrangement links TRBV6-6 to TRBJ1-5, with no clear D. V was clipped by 3 bases and J by 2 bases, with 14 bases between them. Germline CDR1 reads MNHNY; CDR2 reads SVGAGI (reference sequence). This CDR3 is 16 amino acids long. CDR3 coding DNA: TGTGCCAGCAGTTATAAAGGAGAGTTTGGCAATCAGCCCCAGCATTTT. Protein: CASSYKGEFGNQPQHF.

CDR3 sequence: CASSQEGAMAGFNEQFF. The CDR3 nucleotides read TGTGCCAGCAGCCAGGAGGGGGCGATGGCGGGATTCAATGAGCAGTTCTTC. The chain carries TRBV4-2 and TRBJ2-1; weak D call: TRBD1 (7 bases). The CDR3 length is 17 residues. V was shortened by 3 bases and J by 6 bases, with 21 bases between the two germline ends. Germline V gene data show CDR1 as LGHNA and CDR2 as YNFKEQ.

As concerns this clone: The junction departs from the called germline gene at one end, perhaps through a read error. This sample includes further DNA sequences coding for the same CDR3. The chain is built from TRBV27 and TRBJ1-4; D is unclear. In germline, CDR1 is MNHEY, CDR2 SMNVEV (reference sequence). The CDR3 contains 14 residues. This chain's CDR3 is CASSFFGRDEKLFF. As DNA, the CDR3 is TGTGCCAGCAGTTTTTTCGGGCGGGATGAAAAGCTGTTTTTT.

CDR3 sequence: CASRNRGAGELFF. The CDR3 DNA is TGTGCCAGCAGAAACCGAGGGGCCGGGGAGCTGTTTTTT. The rearrangement links TRBV12-1 to TRBJ2-2. TRBV12-1 is a pseudogene segment. The CDR3 consists of 13 residues.

J is TRBJ1-1 and V is TRBV11-2; no clear D gene. The CDR3 runs 13 residues. V lost 1 base and J lost 1, with 4 bases in between. CDR1 and CDR2 (germline): SGHAT, FQNNGV. The CDR3 bases are TGTGCCAGCAGCTTAGGACAGAACACTGAAGCTTTCTTT. It encodes CASSLGQNTEAFF.

The chain uses TRBV6-1 and TRBJ1-1, with D possibly being TRBD1 (5 bases). CDR3 size: 15 residues. Trimming cost V 6 bases and J 1 base, with 15 bases left between them. Per germline, CDR1 MNHNS and CDR2 SASEGT. Written as DNA, the CDR3 is TGTGCCAGCAGGGGAACAGGCTCCCGGAACACTGAAGCTTTCTTT. Amino acid sequence: CASRGTGSRNTEAFF.